Each of the 3 T cell receptor beta chains below was sequenced from the same sample in a study of regulatory T cells in long-lasting Graves disease. Sequencing libraries for TCR beta were prepared with iRepertoire HTBI primers and Arm-PCR of CDR3 regions. MiXCR was run by TCRdb on the multiplex PCR reads, yielding one entry per CDR3 protein. The table records roughly 250,000 distinct CDR3 sequences, under 20% of them present only once. Time point described: newly diagnosed GD, antithyroid drugs for less than 3 months. Following extraction of RNA from PBMCs, that RNA was used to make the TCR library. This same sample was also taken into another study, of T cells in Graves' hyperthyroidism and ophthalmopathy.

Material: peripheral blood mononuclear cells (PBMCs), obtained at new diagnosis, from a patient treated with antithyroid drugs. Receptor source: a woman in her 30s with Graves disease.

This clonotype has a count of ten or more. The chain has TRBV20-1 and TRBJ1-5; a weak D match, TRBD1 (5 bases). Trimming left V 6 bases short and J 7 bases short, with 19 bases between. The CDR3 loop spans 14 amino acids. The germline CDR1 and CDR2 sequences are DFQATT and SNEGSKA (reference sequence). CDR3 sequence (DNA): TGCAGTGCCCCAGACGGGGGGAGCTGGCAGCCCCAGCATTTT. Amino acid sequence: CSAPDGGSWQPQHF.

This clonotype has ten or more counts. This chain links TRBV4-1 with TRBJ2-1; 9 bases are shared with TRBD1. V lost 3 bases and J lost 9; bases outside the gene matches: 9. CDR1 is MGHRA, CDR2 YSYEKL, per germline. CDR3 length equals 15 residues. For the CDR3, the DNA is TGCGCCAGCAGCCACCCGGGACAGGGTCTGTTTGAGCAGTTCTTC. It encodes CASSHPGQGLFEQFF.

This clonotype was recorded many times. The gene calls are TRBV11-3 and TRBJ2-3; 8 bases map to TRBD1. With V trimmed by 4 bases and J by 5 bases, 11 bases remained unmatched. The germline V gene encodes CDR1 SGHNT and CDR2 YENEEA. This CDR3 is 16 amino acids long. Here the CDR3 reads CASSSKGRGQVDTQYF. DNA of the CDR3: TGTGCCAGCAGCTCTAAAGGCAGGGGGCAAGTAGATACGCAGTATTTT. The complete variable domain, with remaining parts taken from reference TRBV11-3 and TRBJ2-3, reads EAGVVQSPRYKIIEKKQPVAFWCNPISGHNTLYWYLQNLGQGPELLIRYENEEAVDDSQLPKDRFSAERLKGVDSTLKIQPAELGDSAVYLCASSSKGRGQVDTQYFGPGTRLTVL.